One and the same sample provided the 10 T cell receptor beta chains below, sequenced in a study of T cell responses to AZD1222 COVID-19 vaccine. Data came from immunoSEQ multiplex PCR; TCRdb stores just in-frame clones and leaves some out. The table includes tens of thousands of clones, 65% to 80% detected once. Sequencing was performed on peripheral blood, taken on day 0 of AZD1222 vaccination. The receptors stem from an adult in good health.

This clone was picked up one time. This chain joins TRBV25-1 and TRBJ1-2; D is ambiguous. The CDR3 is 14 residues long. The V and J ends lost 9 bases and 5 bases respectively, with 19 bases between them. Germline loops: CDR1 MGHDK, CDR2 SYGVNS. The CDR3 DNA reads TGTGCCAGTACTTTTTGGGGAGTCGGATATGGCTACACCTTC. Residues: CASTFWGVGYGYTF.

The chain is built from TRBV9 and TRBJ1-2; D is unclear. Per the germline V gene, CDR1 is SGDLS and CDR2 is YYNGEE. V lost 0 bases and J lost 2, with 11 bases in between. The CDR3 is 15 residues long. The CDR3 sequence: CASSVAADSNYGYTF. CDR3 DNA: TGTGCCAGCAGCGTAGCGGCAGATTCGAACTATGGCTACACCTTC.

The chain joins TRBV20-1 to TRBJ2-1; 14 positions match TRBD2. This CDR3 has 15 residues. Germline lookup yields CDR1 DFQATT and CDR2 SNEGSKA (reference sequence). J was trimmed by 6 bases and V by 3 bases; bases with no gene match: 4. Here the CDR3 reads CSASAGTSGGNEQFF. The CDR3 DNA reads TGCAGTGCTAGTGCCGGGACTAGCGGGGGCAATGAGCAGTTCTTC.

The CDR3, as DNA: TGTGCCAGCAGTGATCCGGTCTCATTGAACACTGAAGCTTTCTTT. It translates to CASSDPVSLNTEAFF. This chain connects TRBV6-1 to TRBJ1-1; no reliable D call. Germline CDR1 is MNHNS and CDR2 is SASEGT. The CDR3 runs to 15 residues. Trimming pared 3 bases from V and 0 bases from J, leaving 11 bases between.

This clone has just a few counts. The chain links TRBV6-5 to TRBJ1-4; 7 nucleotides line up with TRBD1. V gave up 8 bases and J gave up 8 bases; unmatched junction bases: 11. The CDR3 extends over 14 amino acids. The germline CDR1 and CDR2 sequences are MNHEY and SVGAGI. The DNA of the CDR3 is TGTGCCAGCCGGTGGAGGGGGCGAGAGGAAAAACTGTTTTTT. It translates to CASRWRGREEKLFF.

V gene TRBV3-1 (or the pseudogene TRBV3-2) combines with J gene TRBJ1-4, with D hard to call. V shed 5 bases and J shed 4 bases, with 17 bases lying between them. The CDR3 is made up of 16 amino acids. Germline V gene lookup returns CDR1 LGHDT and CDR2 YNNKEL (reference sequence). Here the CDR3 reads CASSTSDSALNEKLFF. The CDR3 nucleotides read TGTGCCAGCAGCACCAGTGATTCAGCCCTTAATGAAAAACTGTTTTTT.

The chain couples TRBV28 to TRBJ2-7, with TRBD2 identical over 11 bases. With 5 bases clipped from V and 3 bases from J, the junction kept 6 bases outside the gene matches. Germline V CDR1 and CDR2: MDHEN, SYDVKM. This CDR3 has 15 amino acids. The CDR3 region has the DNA TGTGCCAGCAGTCTTGGGACTAGCGGCAGCTACGAGCAGTACTTC. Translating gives CASSLGTSGSYEQYF.

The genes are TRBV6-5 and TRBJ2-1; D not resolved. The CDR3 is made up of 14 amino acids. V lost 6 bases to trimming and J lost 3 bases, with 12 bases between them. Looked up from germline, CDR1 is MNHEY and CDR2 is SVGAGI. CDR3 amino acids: CASSHQIHYNEQFF. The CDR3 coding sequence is TGTGCCAGCAGCCATCAGATACACTACAATGAGCAGTTCTTC.

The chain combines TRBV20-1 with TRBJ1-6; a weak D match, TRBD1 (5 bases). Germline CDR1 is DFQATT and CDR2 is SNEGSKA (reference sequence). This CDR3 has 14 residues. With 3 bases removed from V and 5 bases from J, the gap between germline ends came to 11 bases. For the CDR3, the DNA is TGCAGTGCTAGTAGCGGGGGGGATAATTCACCCCTCCACTTT. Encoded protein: CSASSGGDNSPLHF.

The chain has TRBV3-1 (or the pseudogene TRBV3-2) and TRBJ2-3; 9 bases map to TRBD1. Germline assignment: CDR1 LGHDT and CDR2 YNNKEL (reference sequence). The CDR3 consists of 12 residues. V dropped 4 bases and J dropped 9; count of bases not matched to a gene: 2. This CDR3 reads CASSPTGGTQYF. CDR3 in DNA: TGTGCCAGCAGCCCGACAGGGGGAACGCAGTATTTT.